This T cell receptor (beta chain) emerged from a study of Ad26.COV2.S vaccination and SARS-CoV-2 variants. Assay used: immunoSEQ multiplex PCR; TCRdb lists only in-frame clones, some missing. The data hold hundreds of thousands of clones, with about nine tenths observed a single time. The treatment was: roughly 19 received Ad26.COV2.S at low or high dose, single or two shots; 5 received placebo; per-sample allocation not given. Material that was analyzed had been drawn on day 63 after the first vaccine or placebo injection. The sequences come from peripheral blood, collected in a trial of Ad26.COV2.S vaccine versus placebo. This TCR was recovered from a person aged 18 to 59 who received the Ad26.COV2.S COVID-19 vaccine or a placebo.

Here the CDR3 DNA reads TGTGCCAGCAGGGTCTATTTTCGGAGCACTGAAGCTTTCTTT. Residues: CASRVYFRSTEAFF. The rearrangement joins TRBV28 to TRBJ1-1; the D is unclear. Trimming left V 6 bases short and J 4 bases short, with 15 bases between. CDR1 is MDHEN, CDR2 SYDVKM, per germline. The CDR3 contains 14 residues.